The 14 T cell receptor beta chains below come from one sample, sequenced in a study of cytomegalovirus exposure and HLA in healthy donors. The PCR employed 60 Vbeta primers together with 13 Jbeta primers. Sequencing was performed with immunoSEQ multiplex PCR; in TCRdb, only in-frame clones are kept and a portion is missing. The sample lists about 120,000 clones; about 61% were seen once. Sequenced input: PBMCs. The receptor source for this set is a woman in her thirties in good health and CMV-seronegative.

This rearrangement joins TRBV10-3 to TRBJ1-4, with 9 bases matching TRBD1. The CDR3 loop spans 13 amino acids. Per germline, CDR1 ENHRY and CDR2 SYGVKD. V was clipped by 5 bases and J by 8 bases; unmatched bases: 3. The chain's CDR3 is CAISKGTGEKLFF. The CDR3 nucleotides are TGTGCCATCAGTAAAGGGACAGGGGAAAAACTGTTTTTT.

The V call is TRBV30, the J call TRBJ2-5, with D tentatively TRBD1 (6 bases). Trimming removed 2 bases from V and 5 bases from J, with 9 bases in between. CDR3 length equals 12 residues. Germline V gene lookup returns CDR1 GTSNPN and CDR2 SVGIG (reference sequence). CDR3 nucleotide sequence: TGTGCCTGGAGTCAGGGGTTGGAGACCCAGTACTTC. Encoded protein: CAWSQGLETQYF.

The rearrangement links TRBV27 to TRBJ2-7, with 10 positions matching TRBD2. J was trimmed by 2 bases and V by 4 bases; bases with no gene match: 2. CDR3 length: 14 residues. Germline V lookup: CDR1 MNHEY, CDR2 SMNVEV (reference sequence). The CDR3 loop is CASSWSGRAYEQYF. The CDR3 DNA sequence: TGTGCCAGCAGTTGGAGCGGGAGGGCCTACGAGCAGTACTTC.

The genes are TRBV28 and TRBJ2-4, with TRBD2 identical over 11 bases. After removal of 5 bases from V and 0 bases from J, the junction contained 0 bases not matched to a gene. CDR1 and CDR2 (germline): MDHEN, SYDVKM. The CDR3 has 15 residues. CDR3 nucleotides: TGTGCCAGCAGTGGACTAGCGGGAGCCAAAAACATTCAGTACTTC. This translates into CASSGLAGAKNIQYF.

This CDR3 is CASSLIGGRVSYEQYF. The CDR3 nucleotides read TGTGCCAGCAGCTTAATCGGCGGGAGGGTATCCTACGAGCAGTACTTC. The gene calls are TRBV7-8 and TRBJ2-7; TRBD2 aligns across 9 bases. The CDR3 has 16 amino acids. Germline V gene data show CDR1 as SGHVS and CDR2 as FQNEAQ. Germline trimming cut 2 bases from V and 1 base from J; bases unmatched to any gene: 6.

This rearrangement joins TRBV11-2 to TRBJ2-7, with 15 bases aligning to TRBD2. The V gene end was trimmed by 2 bases and the J gene end by 6 bases; junction bases not matched to a gene: 8. Germline CDR1 and CDR2: SGHAT and FQNNGV. There are 17 residues in the CDR3. This CDR3 is CASSLRTSGRAASEQYF. The CDR3 nucleotides read TGTGCCAGCAGCTTACGGACTAGCGGGAGGGCTGCAAGCGAGCAGTACTTC.

The chain combines TRBV28 with TRBJ2-7, with D uncertain. CDR1 and CDR2 (germline): MDHEN, SYDVKM. V was shortened by 6 bases and J by 2 bases, with 8 bases between the two germline ends. The CDR3 is 12 residues long. CDR3 region: CASSREAYEQYF. The CDR3 DNA follows: TGTGCCAGCAGCCGTGAGGCCTACGAGCAGTACTTC.

The rearrangement links TRBV9 to TRBJ2-7, with D perhaps TRBD1 (6 bases). Germline CDR1 and CDR2: SGDLS and YYNGEE. V gave up 0 bases and J gave up 4 bases, with 11 bases separating them. The CDR3 runs to 14 residues. The CDR3 sequence is CASSVDGTRYEQYF. The CDR3 DNA is TGTGCCAGCAGCGTAGACGGGACAAGATACGAGCAGTACTTC.

This chain links TRBV4-1 with TRBJ2-7; 7 nucleotides agree with TRBD1. Germline V gene data show CDR1 as MGHRA and CDR2 as YSYEKL. CDR3 length: 14 residues. Unmatched junction bases numbered 3, after V lost 1 base and J lost 3 bases. CDR3 protein: CASSQVTGFYEQYF. CDR3 in DNA: TGCGCCAGCAGCCAAGTGACAGGGTTCTACGAGCAGTACTTC.

The rearrangement joins TRBV9 to TRBJ2-7, with TRBD1 matching 7 bases. This CDR3 contains 15 residues. The V segment lost 3 bases and the J segment 0 bases; nucleotides outside the gene matches: 6. In germline, CDR1 is SGDLS, CDR2 YYNGEE. The CDR3 is CASSAEPGGSYEQYF. The CDR3 DNA is TGTGCCAGCAGCGCGGAGCCAGGGGGCTCCTACGAGCAGTACTTC.

The gene calls are TRBV6-5 and TRBJ1-2; 7 bases are shared with TRBD1. This CDR3 is 13 amino acids long. Germline loops: CDR1 MNHEY, CDR2 SVGAGI. The junction had 3 bases not matched to a gene; V was cut back by 2 bases and J by 6 bases. CDR3 loop: CASSYDRVDGYTF. The DNA for the CDR3 is TGTGCCAGCAGTTACGACAGGGTCGATGGCTACACCTTC.

This clone was seen just once. The rearrangement joins TRBV7-2 to TRBJ2-7; TRBD1 might be the D (5 bases). The CDR3 covers 14 residues. The V gene lost 1 base and the J gene lost 1 base, with 8 bases spanning the gap. The V gene's germline CDR1 is SGHTA and CDR2 FQGNSA. The CDR3 loop is CASSLGRESYEQYF. The CDR3, as DNA: TGTGCCAGCAGCTTAGGCAGGGAATCCTACGAGCAGTACTTC.

CDR3 in amino acids: CAWSVLGAGGPGQYF. CDR3 nucleotide sequence: TGTGCCTGGAGTGTACTGGGAGCGGGAGGGCCCGGGCAGTACTTC. The chain couples TRBV30 to TRBJ2-5; 10 bases agree with TRBD2. The CDR3 contains 15 residues. V shed 0 bases and J 11 bases; nucleotides not matched to a gene: 12. Germline V gene data show CDR1 as GTSNPN and CDR2 as SVGIG (reference sequence).

This clone was seen just once. This chain joins TRBV7-3 and TRBJ1-2; 7 nucleotides align to TRBD1. This CDR3 is built from 15 residues. Germline V lookup: CDR1 SGHTA, CDR2 FQGTGA. V was pared by 3 bases and J by 6 bases, with 10 bases of the junction left unmatched. CDR3 DNA: TGTGCCAGCAGCTTGACCGGGACAGATCATCATGGCTACACCTTC. This gives the protein CASSLTGTDHHGYTF.